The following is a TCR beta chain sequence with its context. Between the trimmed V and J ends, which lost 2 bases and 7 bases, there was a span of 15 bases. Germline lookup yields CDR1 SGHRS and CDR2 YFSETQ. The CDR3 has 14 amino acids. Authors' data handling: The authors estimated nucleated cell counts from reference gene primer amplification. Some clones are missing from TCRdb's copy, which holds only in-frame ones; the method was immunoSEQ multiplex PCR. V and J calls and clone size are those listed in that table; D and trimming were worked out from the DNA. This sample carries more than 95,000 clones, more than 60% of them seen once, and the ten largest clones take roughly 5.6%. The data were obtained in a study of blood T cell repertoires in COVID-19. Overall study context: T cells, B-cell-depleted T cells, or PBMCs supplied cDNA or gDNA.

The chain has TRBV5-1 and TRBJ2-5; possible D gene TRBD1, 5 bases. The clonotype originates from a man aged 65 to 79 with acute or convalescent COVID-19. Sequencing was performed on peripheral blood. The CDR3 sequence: CASSFTGTSGTQYF. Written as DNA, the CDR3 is TGCGCCAGCAGCTTCACAGGCACCAGTGGGACCCAGTACTTC.